The present entry profiles one T cell receptor beta chain with its context. Its antigen is as yet unknown. Stem cell-like memory, regulatory, central memory and naive CD4+ cells were sorted via CD45RO/CCR7/CD25/CD127/CD95/CD27. These data are taken from a study of beta chain features in type 1 diabetes. Findings and caveats of the study: Whether TCRB rearrangement is influenced by HLA type was left unresolved in this analysis. The study found fewer insertions and more deletions at VDJ junctions in type 1 diabetes patients.

Reverse transcribing all isolated RNA meant expressed TCRB transcripts were sequenced. Libraries were prepared by immunoSEQ multiplex PCR; TCRdb keeps only in-frame clonotypes and omits some of them. The table has some 150,000 clones, 6.9% seen once. The CDR3 length is 16 residues. Germline V gene sequence: CDR1 MNHEY, CDR2 SVGAGI. Between the trimmed V and J ends, which lost 0 bases and 7 bases, there was a span of 16 bases. The chain is built from TRBV6-5 and TRBJ2-1, with D possibly TRBD1 on 6 matching bases. The sample taken for sequencing was central memory CD4+ T cells from blood. This TCR derives from a woman aged 25-40 years in good health. The CDR3 protein is CASSYSRGTRLNEQFF. In nucleotides, the CDR3 is TGTGCCAGCAGTTACTCGAGGGGGACCCGACTTAATGAGCAGTTCTTC.